The present T cell receptor beta chain was sequenced within a study of blood T cell repertoires in COVID-19 (dated by TCRdb to the early 2020s). Context from the whole study: Samples from collaborators originated in the United States, Italy and Spain and spanned both the acute and convalescent phases of COVID-19. Samples were obtained from the ongoing ImmuneRACE study (first 160 participants) and from some 1,200 subjects provided by 6 global collaborators. Where available, HLA class I and class II types were obtained from metadata supplied by the sample provider rather than from assay-based typing. Deeply sampled blood TCRbeta repertoires from subjects exposed to, actively infected with, or recovered from COVID-19 were included in the dataset. A de-identified subject ID, COVID-19 status, age in years and sex were almost always included in the sample metadata. The material from the prospective study consisted of cDNA or gDNA derived from T cells, B-cell-depleted T cells, or PBMCs. A freely available public database, intended as a resource for researchers studying the immune response to SARS-CoV-2, is where the repertoires were released.

General conclusions and limits of the study: The quantity of clinical and demographic metadata differed by source and by participant and was supplied without curation.

TCRbeta CDR3 regions were amplified from genomic DNA using the immunoSEQ Assay, a bias-controlled multiplex PCR. The paper's processing steps were these. Within the assay, amplification of reference gene primers was used to estimate how many nucleated cells each sample contained. Sequence reads were collapsed and filtered to measure the absolute abundance of every unique TCRbeta CDR3 rearrangement. For each sample, productive Simpson clonality was calculated as the square root of Simpson's diversity index across productive rearrangements. TCRdb retrieved this table from immuneACCESS and kept in-frame rearrangements only. Not all clones are present; in checked studies, unresolved V genes account for under half, and no reason is known for the remainder. That table is the source of V, J and clone size, and D and trimming were worked out from the DNA. In this sample the table shows some 100,000 clones, around 85% of which occur a single time. The ten largest clones capture approximately 12% of the sample.

In the case of this clone: Its target antigen remains unknown. One base away there is no much larger clone; base qualities are not given.

The collaborating institutions used their own protocols to collect whole blood in K2EDTA tubes. For TCRbeta analysis, collaborators shipped samples as frozen whole blood, isolated PBMCs, or DNA extracted from either of those sample types. The sequenced sample consisted of peripheral blood. This TCR came from a woman in her sixties or seventies with active or convalescent COVID-19.

The sequence in DNA is TGTGCCACCAAGGTGGGAGAGGTCACTGAAGCTTTCTTT. It translates to CATKVGEVTEAFF. The chain is made from TRBV15 and TRBJ1-1; the D gene identity is not certain. The germline V gene (reference sequence) supplies CDR1 LNHNV and CDR2 YYDKDF. V is shortened by 7 bases, J by 4 bases, and the region joining them spans 13 bases. The CDR3, cysteine through phenylalanine, is 13 amino acids long. CDR3 DNA only is kept here, 39 bases in frame from base 1. This CDR3, with the reference TRBV15 and TRBJ1-1 proteins standing in past its ends, gives the full variable domain DAMVIQNPRYQVTQFGKPVTLSCSQTLNHNVMYWYQQKSSQAPKLLFHYYDKDFNNEADTPDNFQSRRPNTSFCFLDIRSPGLGDTAMYLCATKVGEVTEAFFGQGTRLTVV.